What follows are 13 T cell receptor beta chains derived from one specimen sequenced in a study of identifying expanded T cells in peripheral blood (dated by TCRdb to the late 2010s). Libraries came from the immunoSEQ multiplex PCR assay. TCRdb retrieved this table from immuneACCESS and kept in-frame rearrangements only. Not all clones are present; in checked studies, unresolved V genes account for under half, and no reason is known for the remainder. In this sample the table shows around 76,000 clones, about nine tenths of which occur a single time. Of the sample, over 2.5% is held by the ten largest clones. Material: blood. The receptors here all came from a person between 18 and 75 years old in good health.

J is TRBJ2-7 and V is TRBV7-2, with a possible D match to TRBD1 (5 bases). The germline V gene has CDR1 SGHTA and CDR2 FQGNSA. The CDR3 is 13 residues long. Trimming shortened V by 5 bases and J by 6 bases, and 14 bases separated the two germline ends. The CDR3 here is CASSTRQYVEQYF. The CDR3 coding sequence is TGTGCCAGCAGCACCCGACAGTACGTCGAGCAGTACTTC.

The chain carries TRBV4-3 and TRBJ1-2; 7 nucleotides match TRBD1. This CDR3 has 14 residues. CDR1 and CDR2 (germline): LGHNA, YSLEER. Trimming removed 0 bases from V and 13 bases from J; junction bases left unmatched: 11. The CDR3 sequence: CASSQDRDRVLLTF. The CDR3 nucleotides read TGCGCCAGCAGCCAAGATCGGGACAGAGTTTTGCTCACCTTC.

The J gene is TRBJ1-2, the V gene TRBV9; 7 nucleotides align to TRBD1. The CDR3 runs 13 residues. Trimming cost V 5 bases and J 4 bases; bases outside gene matches: 5. Germline V gene data show CDR1 as SGDLS and CDR2 as YYNGEE. CDR3 nucleotide sequence: TGTGCCAGCAGTGGGGACAGTTCCTATGGCTACACCTTC. Translating gives CASSGDSSYGYTF.

The CDR3: CASSLLPGHSTGELFF. CDR3 DNA sequence: TGTGCCAGCAGCCTTCTCCCGGGGCATAGTACCGGGGAGCTGTTTTTT. The chain combines TRBV27 with TRBJ2-2; D tentatively reads TRBD1 or TRBD2 (5 bases each). Looked up from germline, CDR1 is MNHEY and CDR2 is SMNVEV (reference sequence). There are 16 residues in the CDR3. The V end lost 6 bases, the J end lost 5 bases, and 19 bases lay between the germline ends.

The chain is built from TRBV4-3 and TRBJ1-6; D is ambiguous. CDR3 size: 14 residues. With 4 bases removed from V and 9 bases from J, the gap between germline ends came to 13 bases. The germline gives CDR1 LGHNA, CDR2 YSLEER. Here the CDR3 DNA reads TGCGCCAGCAGCCTTCTGCCCCGGCTTTCACCCCTCCACTTT. This encodes CASSLLPRLSPLHF.

V gene TRBV10-2 combines with J gene TRBJ1-1; 7 bases align to TRBD1. The CDR3 runs to 14 residues. In germline, CDR1 is WSHSY, CDR2 SAAADI. V lost 7 bases, J lost 2 bases, and 7 bases stayed unmatched. The CDR3 region is CASTRGTANTEAFF. DNA of the CDR3: TGCGCCAGCACCAGAGGGACAGCAAACACTGAAGCTTTCTTT.

This clone is a singleton in its sample. V and J are TRBV30 and TRBJ2-3; no clear D. Germline CDR1 is GTSNPN and CDR2 is SVGIG (reference sequence). The CDR3 length is 13 residues. Trimming pared 2 bases from V and 2 bases from J, leaving 8 bases between. The CDR3 sequence is CAWSPGLTDTQYF. CDR3 DNA sequence: TGTGCCTGGAGTCCTGGCCTCACAGATACGCAGTATTTT.

This sequence joins TRBV19 and TRBJ2-2, with D tentatively TRBD1 or TRBD2 (5 bases each). CDR3 length equals 16 residues. The V end lost 7 bases, the J end lost 5 bases, and 20 bases lay between the germline ends. CDR1 and CDR2 (germline): LNHDA, SQIVND (reference sequence). CDR3 sequence: CASMGWGQWGTGELFF. The CDR3 nucleotides are TGTGCCAGTATGGGGTGGGGTCAGTGGGGGACCGGGGAGCTGTTTTTT.

The chain joins TRBV13 to TRBJ2-5; D unresolved. TRBJ2-7 matches the DNA end more closely, so the J call is doubtful. Germline CDR1 is PRHDT and CDR2 is FYEKMQ (reference sequence). The CDR3 is 14 amino acids. CDR3 loop: CASSLYPNLNEQYF. For the CDR3, the DNA is TGTGCCAGCAGCCTCTATCCTAATCTCAACGAGCAGTACTTC.

The V and J genes are TRBV5-6 and TRBJ2-2; no definite D call. This CDR3 spans 15 amino acids. Germline assignment: CDR1 SGHDT and CDR2 YYEEEE. V lost 6 bases and J 2 bases, leaving 14 bases between the germline ends. The CDR3 loop is CASTLRWGNTGELFF. As DNA, the CDR3 is TGTGCCAGCACCCTGCGGTGGGGAAACACCGGGGAGCTGTTTTTT.

The chain is built from TRBV25-1 and TRBJ2-7, with D hard to call. CDR1 is MGHDK and CDR2 is SYGVNS in the germline V gene. The CDR3 totals 13 residues. The germline V and J ends were trimmed by 5 bases and 3 bases, with 11 bases remaining between them. The CDR3 DNA is TGTGCCAGCAGTACCGGATGGGGCTACGAGCAGTACTTC. Translating gives CASSTGWGYEQYF.

The V and J genes are TRBV12-2 and TRBJ2-1; the listed D gene, TRBD1, was not tested against the DNA. TRBV12-2 is a pseudogene locus. This CDR3 contains 15 residues. The CDR3 DNA is TGTGCAAGTCGCTTAGAACGGGACAAATACAATGAGCAGTTCTTC. Translating gives CASRLERDKYNEQFF.

The chain couples TRBV21-1 to TRBJ1-1; TRBD1 reflects the table's D call only, with no check against the DNA. TRBV21-1 is reported as a pseudogene. CDR3 size: 15 residues. The CDR3 sequence: CASSKEQGENTEAFF. The CDR3 coding sequence is TGTGCCAGCAGCAAAGAGCAGGGGGAGAACACTGAAGCTTTCTTT.